Following are 6 T cell receptor beta chains from one sample sequenced in a study of blood T cell repertoires in COVID-19 (dated by TCRdb to about 2020). The method behind the library was the immunoSEQ multiplex PCR assay. TCRdb re-hosts the immuneACCESS table, in-frame sequences only. Its copies lack some clones; in the studies checked, an unresolved V gene accounts for under half of them, and the cause for the rest is not known. The sample includes tens of thousands of clones, with more than 75% observed a single time. Roughly 15% of the sample lies in the top ten. Sequences were obtained from peripheral blood. These receptors were obtained from a man in his 60s with active or convalescent COVID-19.

The rearrangement joins TRBV6-4 to TRBJ2-1; 8 bases agree with TRBD2. Per germline, CDR1 MRHNA and CDR2 SNTAGT. The CDR3 is 13 amino acids. The V gene end was trimmed by 10 bases and the J gene end by 8 bases; junction bases not matched to a gene: 10. CDR3 region: CATSGSGGHEQFF. CDR3 sequence (DNA): TGTGCCACCTCGGGGAGCGGGGGCCATGAGCAGTTCTTC.

The CDR3 sequence is CASSVPPLNEKLFF. CDR3 nucleotide sequence: TGTGCCAGCAGTGTTCCTCCCCTTAATGAAAAACTGTTTTTT. V and J are TRBV2 and TRBJ1-4, with unresolved D. The germline V gene encodes CDR1 SNHLY and CDR2 FYNNEI. This CDR3 is 14 amino acids long. The V and J ends lost 4 bases and 4 bases respectively, with 10 bases between them.

This clone was observed a handful of times. The rearrangement links TRBV5-6 to TRBJ1-2; 7 nucleotides match TRBD1. From germline, CDR1 is SGHDT and CDR2 YYEEEE. The CDR3 consists of 14 residues. Losses at the gene ends were 2 bases for V and 5 bases for J; bases not matched to a gene: 6. In nucleotides, the CDR3 is TGTGCCAGCAGCTTTATTGACAGGGATTATGGCTACACCTTC. It translates to CASSFIDRDYGYTF.

The chain employs TRBV14 and TRBJ1-4, with 9 nucleotides matching TRBD1. Germline trimming cut 4 bases from V and 6 bases from J; bases unmatched to any gene: 3. Germline assignment: CDR1 SGHDN and CDR2 FVKESK. The CDR3 contains 14 residues. The CDR3 spells CASSRGQGYEKLFF. In nucleotides, the CDR3 is TGTGCCAGCAGCCGGGGACAGGGTTATGAAAAACTGTTTTTT.

A single count supports this clone. The chain joins TRBV5-1 to TRBJ2-7; TRBD1 agrees at 7 bases. Per germline, CDR1 SGHRS and CDR2 YFSETQ. V dropped 0 bases and J dropped 2; count of bases not matched to a gene: 8. The CDR3 is 16 residues long. The CDR3 coding sequence is TGCGCCAGCAGCTTGGGGACAGGAGTCAAAACCTACGAGCAGTACTTC. Its protein is CASSLGTGVKTYEQYF.

The V call is TRBV5-4, the J call TRBJ1-3; TRBD1 matches 9 bases. Germline CDR1 and CDR2: SGHNT and YYREEE (reference sequence). The CDR3 runs to 16 residues. The V gene end was trimmed by 3 bases and the J gene end by 3 bases; junction bases not matched to a gene: 7. The CDR3 is CASSSTQGAGGNTIYF. DNA for the CDR3: TGTGCCAGCAGCTCAACACAGGGGGCAGGTGGAAACACCATATATTTT.